This T cell receptor beta chain was sequenced for a study of T cells in Graves' hyperthyroidism and ophthalmopathy. This CDR3 spans 15 amino acids. After removal of 6 bases from V and 5 bases from J, the junction contained 6 bases not matched to a gene. This clonotype was picked up many times. TCR beta CDR3 regions were amplified from RNA. Initially, a first-round RT-PCR of the TCR CDR3 employed the HTBI primer set. TCRdb used MiXCR to reprocess the multiplex PCR reads, holding one entry per CDR3 protein. The table has 600,000 to 750,000 distinct CDR3 sequences, roughly 17% seen once. The source of this sequence is a man aged 45 to 65 with Graves' hyperthyroidism. The genes are TRBV12-3 or TRBV12-4 and TRBJ2-1; the match to TRBD2 covers 11 bases. Sequencing input: blood. CDR3 in amino acids: CASRLGTSGNNEQFF. The DNA of the CDR3 is TGTGCCAGCAGGCTCGGGACTAGCGGAAACAATGAGCAGTTCTTC.